Listed below are T cell receptor beta chains from one sample, sequenced in a study of cytomegalovirus exposure and HLA in healthy donors. Sequenced by immunoSEQ multiplex PCR; TCRdb stores in-frame clones only, minus some. This repertoire shows about 140,000 clones, roughly 62% found once; its top ten account for around 2%. The sample consisted of PBMCs. The source of these receptors is a male donor in good health and CMV-seronegative. The CDR3 runs from the conserved cysteine through the conserved F or W. A D gene is named only where the DNA matches it firmly. Size tells how often a clone was seen (once, few, many) or the class of an expanded clone, and some rows leave it out.

cdr3_aa cdr3_nt clone_size j_call d_call cdr3_length v_call
CASSYGGRAARDTQYF TGTGCCAGCAGTTACGGGGGCCGCGCGGCACGGGATACGCAGTATTTT NA TRBJ2-3 NA 16 TRBV6-5
CAWRDRGRETQYF TGTGCCTGGAGGGACAGGGGGAGAGAGACCCAGTACTTC NA TRBJ2-5 TRBD1 13 TRBV30
CATSPWGLAGQGNEQFF TGTGCCACCAGCCCTTGGGGACTAGCGGGCCAGGGCAATGAGCAGTTCTTC once TRBJ2-1 TRBD2 17 TRBV15
CASTEGGGYTF TGTGCCAGCACCGAGGGGGGGGGCTACACCTTC few TRBJ1-2 NA 11 TRBV25-1
CASSYSDRAIYYGYTF TGTGCCAGCAGTTACTCGGACAGGGCAATTTACTATGGCTACACCTTC once TRBJ1-2 TRBD1 16 TRBV6-6
CASSPGTANTGELFF TGTGCCAGTAGTCCCGGGACAGCGAACACCGGGGAGCTGTTTTTT NA TRBJ2-2 TRBD1 15 TRBV19
CAWQGSYTGELFF TGTGCCTGGCAGGGGTCCTACACCGGGGAGCTGTTTTTT few TRBJ2-2 NA 13 TRBV30
CASSHEVNFNEQFF TGCGCCAGCAGCCATGAGGTTAACTTCAATGAGCAGTTCTTC NA TRBJ2-1 NA 14 TRBV4-3
CASSSNRVLLAKNIQYF TGTGCCAGCAGTTCTAATCGGGTGCTACTAGCCAAAAACATTCAGTACTTC NA TRBJ2-4 NA 17 TRBV27
CASSPERARAYEQYF TGTGCCAGCTCACCCGAGAGGGCTAGGGCCTACGAGCAGTACTTC NA TRBJ2-7 NA 15 TRBV18
CASSWTGGWINTEAFF TGCGCCAGCTCCTGGACTGGAGGGTGGATAAACACTGAAGCTTTCTTT NA TRBJ1-1 NA 16 TRBV5-1
CASSISVSNQPQHF TGTGCCAGTAGTATATCAGTTAGCAATCAGCCCCAGCATTTT few TRBJ1-5 NA 14 TRBV19
CSVSGGRGNTIYF TGCAGCGTTTCGGGCGGGCGTGGAAACACCATATATTTT NA TRBJ1-3 NA 13 TRBV29-1
CASSLPAVDEQYF TGTGCCAGCAGTTTGCCAGCGGTAGACGAGCAGTACTTC NA TRBJ2-7 NA 13 TRBV28
CASRLYPYEQYF TGCGCCAGCAGGCTTTACCCCTACGAGCAGTACTTC few TRBJ2-7 NA 12 TRBV5-1
CATRTGANTEAFF TGTGCCACCCGGACAGGGGCGAACACTGAAGCTTTCTTT NA TRBJ1-1 TRBD1 13 TRBV10-3
CASSEDRGLYNEQFF TGTGCCAGCAGTGAAGATAGGGGGCTGTACAATGAGCAGTTCTTC once TRBJ2-1 TRBD1 15 TRBV2
CASSLDGGAYEQYF TGTGCTAGCAGCTTAGATGGCGGGGCCTACGAGCAGTACTTC NA TRBJ2-7 NA 14 TRBV7-7
CASSFAARKNEQFF TGTGCCAGCAGCTTTGCAGCTAGGAAGAATGAGCAGTTCTTC few TRBJ2-1 NA 14 TRBV13
CASSRGQGTGEKLFF TGTGCCAGCTCACGAGGACAGGGAACTGGGGAAAAACTGTTTTTT NA TRBJ1-4 TRBD1 15 TRBV18
CASSTMSGTGFHEQYF TGTGCCAGTAGTACAATGAGCGGGACAGGGTTCCACGAGCAGTACTTC NA TRBJ2-7 TRBD1 16 TRBV19
CAWSPNYEQYF TGTGCCTGGAGTCCTAACTACGAGCAGTACTTC NA TRBJ2-7 NA 11 TRBV30
CASSLVSQAETQYF TGTGCCAGCAGCTTGGTGTCGCAGGCAGAGACCCAGTACTTC many TRBJ2-5 NA 14 TRBV5-4
CASSLATGEGNGYTF TGCGCCAGCAGCTTGGCTACAGGGGAAGGGAATGGCTACACCTTC NA TRBJ1-2 TRBD1 15 TRBV5-1
CASSQEGLLNTEAFF TGTGCCAGCAGCCAAGAGGGACTCCTGAACACTGAAGCTTTCTTT few TRBJ1-1 NA 15 TRBV14
CASSEAGGPWDKNIQYF TGTGCCAGCAGTGAAGCAGGCGGGCCTTGGGACAAAAACATTCAGTACTTC NA TRBJ2-4 NA 17 TRBV2
CSVGGPPHYGYTF TGCAGCGTCGGAGGCCCTCCCCACTATGGCTACACCTTC NA TRBJ1-2 NA 13 TRBV29-1
CASSPSRTGGARGYTF TGTGCCAGCAGTCCGTCCCGGACAGGGGGCGCGAGAGGCTACACCTTC NA TRBJ1-2 TRBD1 16 TRBV27
CASRPTGGQETQYF TGTGCTAGTCGTCCGACAGGGGGGCAAGAGACCCAGTACTTC NA TRBJ2-5 TRBD1 14 TRBV19
CASNYDRAGEQYF TGTGCCAGCAACTACGACAGGGCGGGGGAGCAGTACTTC NA TRBJ2-7 NA 13 TRBV2
CSVEEPDSRFLNTEAFF TGCAGCGTTGAAGAACCTGACAGCCGATTTTTGAACACTGAAGCTTTCTTT NA TRBJ1-1 NA 17 TRBV29-1
CASSVVGQGSYNEQFF TGTGCCAGCAGCGTAGTTGGACAGGGATCCTACAATGAGCAGTTCTTC once TRBJ2-1 TRBD1 16 TRBV9
CASKGVIYEQYF TGTGCCAGCAAAGGGGTAATCTACGAGCAGTACTTC NA TRBJ2-7 NA 12 TRBV28
CASSLAGQSYNEQFF TGTGCCAGCAGCTTGGCCGGACAGTCCTACAATGAGCAGTTCTTC many TRBJ2-1 NA 15 TRBV5-4
CASSEFDLTGQYF TGTGCCAGCAGTGAATTTGATTTAACAGGGCAGTACTTC NA TRBJ2-7 NA 13 TRBV25-1
CASSGGTSGANVLTF TGTGCCAGCAGTGGGGGGACATCTGGGGCCAACGTCCTGACTTTC NA TRBJ2-6 NA 15 TRBV6-1
CASSIPRGGFNEQFF TGTGCCAGTAGTATACCGCGGGGGGGTTTTAATGAGCAGTTCTTC few TRBJ2-1 TRBD2 15 TRBV19
CASSPNRVQEQFF TGTGCCAGCAGCCCCAACAGGGTACAGGAGCAGTTCTTC few TRBJ2-1 NA 13 TRBV7-3
CASPPGRAVSTEAFF TGTGCCAGCCCCCCCGGGAGGGCGGTGAGCACTGAAGCTTTCTTT NA TRBJ1-1 NA 15 TRBV27
CASSPNMADTYSPLHF TGTGCCAGCTCTCCTAACATGGCGGACACCTATTCACCCCTCCACTTT NA TRBJ1-6 NA 16 TRBV18
CASSYSGRAGNTIYF TGTGCCAGCAGTTACTCCGGCAGGGCCGGAAACACCATATATTTT few TRBJ1-3 NA 15 TRBV6-5
CASSSYRNPSPNYEQYF TGTGCCAGCAGCTCGTATCGAAACCCGAGCCCCAACTACGAGCAGTACTTC NA TRBJ2-7 NA 17 TRBV7-9
CAIRGAGGFTDTQYF TGTGCCATCAGGGGAGCGGGGGGATTCACAGATACGCAGTATTTT NA TRBJ2-3 TRBD2 15 TRBV10-3
CASSVASGVGEKLFF TGTGCCAGCAGCGTAGCTTCTGGTGTCGGTGAAAAACTGTTTTTT NA TRBJ1-4 NA 15 TRBV9
CASTSLQGRDQPQHF TGTGCCAGCACGTCACTACAGGGTAGAGATCAGCCCCAGCATTTT NA TRBJ1-5 NA 15 TRBV6-5
CASSPGGYQETQYF TGCGCCAGCAGCCCGGGGGGGTACCAAGAGACCCAGTACTTC NA TRBJ2-5 TRBD2 14 TRBV5-1
CASSSPAGTDLHEQFF TGTGCCAGCAGTTCCCCGGCCGGGACAGATCTACATGAGCAGTTCTTC NA TRBJ2-1 TRBD1 16 TRBV27
CASSVGDREYEQYF TGTGCCAGCAGCGTGGGGGACAGGGAGTACGAGCAGTACTTC NA TRBJ2-7 TRBD1 14 TRBV5-6
CASSHGQGRAFF TGCGCCAGCAGCCACGGACAGGGGCGGGCTTTCTTT NA TRBJ1-1 TRBD1 12 TRBV5-1
CASRGGTEAFF TGTGCCAGCAGGGGGGGGACTGAAGCTTTCTTT few TRBJ1-1 NA 11 TRBV7-2
CASSPYRANTGELFF TGTGCCAGCAGTCCCTACAGGGCGAACACCGGGGAGCTGTTTTTT NA TRBJ2-2 NA 15 TRBV27
CASSGGQAVTLNEQFF TGTGCCAGCAGCGGGGGACAGGCGGTTACTCTGAATGAGCAGTTCTTC NA TRBJ2-1 TRBD1 16 TRBV5-6
CASSGRTGADHEKLFF TGTGCCAGCAGCGGAAGGACAGGGGCCGACCATGAAAAACTGTTTTTT NA TRBJ1-4 TRBD1 16 TRBV9